Listed below are T cell receptor beta chains from one sample, sequenced in a study of T cells in Graves' hyperthyroidism and ophthalmopathy. TCRdb called the multiplex PCR reads again in MiXCR, with one record for every CDR3 protein. In the table there are approximately 370,000 distinct CDR3 sequences, about a sixth of which are singletons. Sequenced material: blood. All receptors come from a woman aged 25-40 years with Graves' hyperthyroidism that later progressed to Graves' ophthalmopathy. The CDR3 runs from the conserved cysteine through the conserved F or W. The D gene is left open where the match is weak. Clone sizes are given selectively: once, few, many, or a class where the clone is expanded.

>TRBD1|TRBV18|NA|TRBJ2-1
CASSPPGQGRYEQFF
TGTGCCAGCTCACCCCCGGGACAGGGGAGATATGAGCAGTTCTTC
>NA|TRBV12-3/TRBV12-4|many|TRBJ1-2
CASSITPSNYGYTF
TGTGCCAGCAGTATAACTCCGTCTAACTATGGCTACACCTTC
>NA|TRBV19|few|TRBJ1-6
CASRPTGYNSPLHF
TGTGCCAGTAGACCGACAGGTTATAATTCACCCCTCCACTTT
>NA|TRBV2|NA|TRBJ1-1
CASRVVTNTEAFF
TGTGCCAGCAGGGTCGTCACAAACACTGAAGCTTTCTTT
>NA|TRBV4-1|few|TRBJ2-7
CASSQGDFSYEQYF
TGCGCCAGCAGCCAAGGGGACTTCTCCTACGAGCAGTACTTC
>TRBD1|TRBV24-1|few|TRBJ1-1
CATSDSRQGLNTEAFF
TGTGCCACCAGTGATTCTAGACAGGGATTGAACACTGAAGCTTTCTTT
>NA|TRBV2|many|TRBJ2-7
CASKYSDYEQYF
TGTGCCAGCAAGTACAGCGACTACGAGCAGTACTTC
>NA|TRBV10-3|many|TRBJ1-2
CAISESESYGYTF
TGTGCCATCAGTGAGTCCGAAAGCTATGGCTACACCTTC
>NA|TRBV12-3/TRBV12-4|many|TRBJ1-5
CASSFLQGVGQPQHF
TGTGCCAGCAGTTTTCTCCAGGGTGTTGGCCAGCCCCAGCATTTT
>TRBD2|TRBV5-1|many|TRBJ2-7
CASSLRSASGTSYEQYF
TGCGCCAGCAGCTTGAGAAGCGCTAGCGGGACCTCCTACGAGCAGTACTTC
>NA|TRBV2|NA|TRBJ2-3
CASRDDRLVFSDTQYF
TGTGCCAGCAGGGACGACAGACTAGTTTTTTCAGATACGCAGTATTTT
>NA|TRBV24-1|NA|TRBJ1-5
CATGDQGGGNQPQHF
TGTGCCACCGGTGACCAGGGCGGGGGCAATCAGCCCCAGCATTTT
>TRBD1|TRBV28|many|TRBJ2-7
CASSWGTGISEQYF
TGTGCCAGCAGTTGGGGGACAGGGATCAGCGAGCAGTACTTC
>TRBD1|TRBV12-3/TRBV12-4|NA|TRBJ1-2
CASSSGGASYGYTF
TGTGCCAGCAGTTCAGGGGGAGCTTCCTATGGCTACACCTTC
>TRBD2|TRBV7-8|many|TRBJ2-3
CASSSWGRTSGDTDTQYF
TGTGCCAGCAGCTCATGGGGCAGGACTAGCGGGGACACAGATACGCAGTATTTT
>NA|TRBV5-1|many|TRBJ2-7
CASSLGGTGTKRDEQYF
TGCGCCAGCAGCTTGGGTGGCACCGGGACCAAACGTGACGAGCAGTACTTC
>NA|TRBV28|many|TRBJ1-5
CASRVRGSNQPQHF
TGTGCCAGCAGGGTCAGGGGTAGCAATCAGCCCCAGCATTTT
>NA|TRBV6-2/TRBV6-3|NA|TRBJ1-6
CASSLDDNSPLHF
TGTGCCAGCAGCCTCGACGATAATTCACCCCTCCACTTT
>NA|TRBV24-1|NA|TRBJ2-3
CATSDQGRRTSTDTQYF
TGTGCCACCAGTGATCAAGGACGGAGAACTAGCACAGATACGCAGTATTTT
>NA|TRBV12-3/TRBV12-4|many|TRBJ2-3
CASSRGAGRGMGDTQYF
TGTGCCAGCAGCCGCGGGGCGGGCAGGGGGATGGGGGATACGCAGTATTTT
>NA|TRBV28|many|TRBJ2-2
CAIPGPANTGELFF
TGTGCCATCCCGGGACCGGCGAACACCGGGGAGCTGTTTTTT
>NA|TRBV20-1|NA|TRBJ1-5
CSARPWQTNQPQHF
TGCAGTGCTAGGCCCTGGCAAACCAATCAGCCCCAGCATTTT
>TRBD1|TRBV7-2|many|TRBJ1-1
CASSPGTADTEAFF
TGTGCCAGCAGCCCTGGGACAGCCGACACTGAAGCTTTCTTT
>TRBD1|TRBV30|once|TRBJ1-1
CAWSGGTGRTEAFF
TGTGCCTGGAGTGGCGGGACAGGGAGGACTGAAGCTTTCTTT
>NA|TRBV5-1|many|TRBJ2-3
CASSLTDGTDTQYF
TGCGCCAGCAGCTTGACTGACGGCACAGATACGCAGTATTTT
>NA|TRBV4-1|NA|TRBJ1-5
CASSQLDSVMYPQHF
TGCGCCAGCAGCCAACTAGACAGCGTCATGTACCCCCAGCATTTT
>NA|TRBV5-1|NA|TRBJ1-2
CASSPWGGQGNYGYTF
TGCGCCAGCAGCCCCTGGGGCGGGCAAGGAAACTATGGCTACACCTTC
>NA|TRBV28|many|TRBJ1-2
CASSSQPGQTGYTF
TGTGCCAGCAGTTCTCAGCCCGGACAGACAGGCTACACCTTC
>TRBD2|TRBV20-1|NA|TRBJ2-1
CSARGSGRREAYNEQFF
TGCAGTGCTAGGGGGTCGGGCCGGCGGGAGGCCTACAATGAGCAGTTCTTC
>TRBD1|TRBV4-1|many|TRBJ1-1
CASSQFTGTVNTEAFF
TGCGCCAGCAGCCAATTCACAGGGACAGTGAACACTGAAGCTTTCTTT
>NA|TRBV5-1|many|TRBJ1-6
CASSLGLNSPLHF
TGTGCCAGCAGCTTAGGACTTAATTCACCCCTCCACTTT
>NA|TRBV12-3/TRBV12-4|few|TRBJ1-5
CASSFAANQPQHF
TGTGCCAGCAGTTTTGCCGCGAATCAGCCCCAGCATTTT
>TRBD1|TRBV7-8|few|TRBJ2-7
CASSSRTGTVYEQYF
TGTGCCAGCAGCTCACGGACAGGGACCGTCTACGAGCAGTACTTC
>NA|TRBV28|many|TRBJ1-5
CASSSAGGVQPQHF
TGTGCCAGCAGTTCGGCGGGGGGCGTTCAGCCCCAGCATTTT
>TRBD2|TRBV20-1|many|TRBJ2-1
CSAEGGLAGGSSYNEQFF
TGCAGTGCTGAGGGGGGACTAGCGGGAGGGAGCTCCTACAATGAGCAGTTCTTC
>TRBD1|TRBV20-1|NA|TRBJ1-6
CSAGQGNSPLHF
TGCAGTGCGGGACAGGGAAATTCACCCCTCCACTTT
>NA|TRBV27|few|TRBJ2-7
CASSLRAEAYEQYF
TGTGCCAGCAGTTTAAGGGCAGAAGCCTACGAGCAGTACTTC
>TRBD1|TRBV9|many|TRBJ2-7
CASSAGTGTPYEQYF
TGTGCCAGCAGCGCGGGGACAGGGACACCCTACGAGCAGTACTTC
>NA|TRBV27|many|TRBJ2-7
CASALEVSYEQYF
TGTGCCAGTGCGCTGGAGGTCTCCTACGAGCAGTACTTC
>NA|TRBV12-3/TRBV12-4|few|TRBJ1-1
CASRGTSGDGTEAFF
TGTGCCAGCAGGGGGACATCTGGTGATGGCACTGAAGCTTTCTTT
>TRBD1|TRBV30|many|TRBJ2-1
CAWSDGTANNEQFF
TGTGCCTGGAGTGACGGGACAGCGAACAATGAGCAGTTCTTC
>NA|TRBV7-2|few|TRBJ1-6
CASSLGGGFGTPLHF
TGTGCCAGCAGCTTAGGGGGGGGCTTTGGGACACCCCTCCACTTT